This T cell receptor beta chain was recorded in a study of shared clonotypes between healthy human individuals. Germline assignment: CDR1 LNHDA and CDR2 SQIVND (reference sequence). V gave up 6 bases and J gave up 0 bases, with 4 bases separating them. The CDR3 is made up of 12 amino acids. Naive CD8 cells lacked CD45RO, underwent positive selection for CCR7 and left out terminally differentiated effector memory CD45RA+ cells. The data were produced by immunoSEQ multiplex PCR, yet TCRdb's version contains in-frame clones alone and is incomplete. The sample lists about 700,000 clones, about 90% occurring once. General observations from the study: A generally larger estimated richness was seen in naive subsets than in memory subsets.

A note on this clone: What it binds is unknown. Other DNA sequences in this specimen translate into the identical CDR3.

Material for sequencing was naive CD8+ T cells sorted from blood. The chain employs TRBV19 and TRBJ2-3; D remains ambiguous. The source of this sequence is a man between 25 and 39 years old in good health. DNA for the CDR3: TGTGCCAGTAGCATCAGCACAGATACGCAGTATTTT. It codes for CASSISTDTQYF.